The 21 T cell receptor beta chains below were found in one sample sequenced in a study of response to subunit inactivated influenza vaccine. MiXCR, applied by TCRdb to the RT-PCR reads, yields one record per CDR3 protein. Here the sample spans almost 250,000 distinct CDR3 sequences, 9% to 15% being singletons. Sequencing was performed on non-naive T cells sorted from PBMCs, taken roughly 2 weeks before vaccination. These receptors came from a man aged 45-65 years who received an inactivated influenza vaccine.

The rearrangement joins TRBV4-1 to TRBJ2-1; D ambiguous. Trimming took off 2 bases at V and 7 bases at J, with 9 bases between the two ends. Germline CDR1 MGHRA, CDR2 YSYEKL. The CDR3 loop spans 13 amino acids. The CDR3 coding sequence is TGCGCCAGCAGCCAATTCAGTGGTAATGAGCAGTTCTTC. Translating it yields CASSQFSGNEQFF.

Ten or more counts support this clonotype. The rearrangement links TRBV7-8 to TRBJ2-4, with unresolved D. Trimming removed 1 base from V and 0 bases from J, with 10 bases in between. Germline lookup yields CDR1 SGHVS and CDR2 FQNEAQ. The CDR3 is 16 residues long. CDR3 residues: CASSLGGVLAKNIQYF. CDR3 DNA: TGTGCCAGCAGCTTAGGTGGCGTGCTAGCCAAAAACATTCAGTACTTC.

This clonotype has a handful of counts. This chain uses TRBV20-1 with TRBJ2-3; TRBD2 might be the D (6 bases). Trimming took off 8 bases at V and 1 base at J, with 13 bases between the two ends. The length of the CDR3 is 13 residues. Looked up from germline, CDR1 is DFQATT and CDR2 is SNEGSKA (reference sequence). CDR3 region: CSRKTGGTDTQYF. CDR3 nucleotide sequence: TGCAGTAGGAAGACGGGGGGCACAGATACGCAGTATTTT.

This clonotype has ten or more counts. The chain couples TRBV5-1 to TRBJ2-7; D is ambiguous. The ends were cut back, 4 bases at V and 1 base at J, with 9 bases in the middle. The CDR3 contains 13 residues. Germline assignment: CDR1 SGHRS and CDR2 YFSETQ. The CDR3 sequence is CASSDPPSYEQYF. DNA of the CDR3: TGCGCCAGCAGCGACCCGCCTTCCTACGAGCAGTACTTC. The entire variable domain, with the rest obtained from reference TRBV5-1 and TRBJ2-7, is as follows: KAGVTQTPRYLIKTRGQQVTLSCSPISGHRSVSWYQQTPGQGLQFLFEYFSETQRNKGNFPGRFSGRQFSNSRSEMNVSTLELGDSALYLCASSDPPSYEQYFGPGTRLTVT.

This rearrangement joins TRBV30 to TRBJ2-7; 11 bases are shared with TRBD1. Germline assignment: CDR1 GTSNPN and CDR2 SVGIG (reference sequence). CDR3 length: 12 amino acids. CDR3 region: CSSGQGVGEQYF. CDR3 DNA: TGTTCCTCGGGACAGGGGGTAGGCGAGCAGTACTTC.

This chain links TRBV9 with TRBJ2-5; perhaps TRBD1 as D (5 bases). The CDR3 consists of 15 residues. Looked up from germline, CDR1 is SGDLS and CDR2 is YYNGEE. Trimming pared 4 bases from V and 2 bases from J, leaving 15 bases between. The CDR3 is CASSSQGGAQETQYF. The CDR3 DNA reads as TGTGCCAGCAGCTCCCAGGGCGGAGCACAAGAGACCCAGTACTTC.

This clonotype was recorded only once. One junction end does not reproduce the germline sequence, and a read error may be involved. The rearrangement uses TRBV2 and TRBJ2-7; 7 bases line up with TRBD1. The CDR3 has 14 residues. CDR1 and CDR2 (germline): SNHLY, FYNNEI. The CDR3 is CASSDRDSSFEQYF. The CDR3 nucleotides read TGTGCCAGCAGTGACCGGGACAGCTCCTTCGAGCAGTACTTC.

A few counts support this clonotype. The chain links TRBV20-1 to TRBJ2-7, with 7 bases aligning to TRBD1. After removal of 5 bases from V and 3 bases from J, the junction contained 10 bases not matched to a gene. The CDR3 spans 14 residues. Germline values: CDR1 DFQATT, CDR2 SNEGSKA (reference sequence). This chain's CDR3 is CSAARQGPFYEQYF. The CDR3 nucleotides read TGCAGTGCTGCCCGACAGGGTCCCTTCTACGAGCAGTACTTC.

This clonotype was counted many times. The chain carries TRBV7-9 and TRBJ2-7; D call uncertain. V was trimmed by 3 bases and J by 6 bases, leaving 9 bases between them. The CDR3 extends over 12 amino acids. Germline V CDR1 and CDR2: SEHNR, FQNEAQ (reference sequence). CDR3 sequence reads: CASSLVRSEQYF. The CDR3 bases are TGTGCCAGCAGCTTGGTACGGAGCGAGCAGTACTTC. Using reference TRBV7-9 and TRBJ2-7 for the parts outside the CDR3, the full variable domain is DTGVSQNPRHKITKRGQNVTFRCDPISEHNRLYWYRQTLGQGPEFLTYFQNEAQLEKSRLLSDRFSAERPKGSFSTLEIQRTEQGDSAMYLCASSLVRSEQYFGPGTRLTVT.

The chain uses TRBV23-1 and TRBJ1-4; maybe TRBD1 (6 bases). TRBV23-1 is noted as an ORF with a role that remains uncertain. V lost 4 bases, J lost 8 bases, and 11 bases lay in between. The CDR3 sequence is 13 residues long. The CDR3 sequence is CASSRQGWEKLFF. The CDR3 nucleotides read TGCGCCAGCAGTCGTCAGGGGTGGGAAAAACTGTTTTTT.

This clonotype was seen repeatedly, ten times or more. The CDR3 region is CASSLAPVNPNEQFF. The CDR3, as DNA: TGTGCCAGCAGCTTAGCGCCGGTCAACCCCAATGAGCAGTTCTTC. V is TRBV7-8 and J is TRBJ2-1, with D unresolved. This CDR3 contains 15 residues. Per the germline V gene, CDR1 is SGHVS and CDR2 is FQNEAQ. The V and J ends lost 0 bases and 6 bases respectively, with 12 bases between them. The full variable domain, completed using reference TRBV7-8 and TRBJ2-1, is GAGVSQSPRYKVAKRGQDVALRCDPISGHVSLFWYQQALGQGPEFLTYFQNEAQLDKSGLPSDRFFAERPEGSVSTLKIQRTQQEDSAVYLCASSLAPVNPNEQFFGPGTRLTVL.

This clonotype has a count of ten or more. The rearrangement joins TRBV28 to TRBJ2-3; D uncertain. CDR3 length: 13 residues. CDR1 is MDHEN, CDR2 SYDVKM, per germline. The germline V and J ends were trimmed by 4 bases and 0 bases, with 5 bases remaining between them. The CDR3 nucleotides read TGTGCCAGCAGTTACGGGAGCACAGATACGCAGTATTTT. Protein sequence: CASSYGSTDTQYF.

This clonotype was seen only a few times. The V gene is TRBV10-3, the J gene TRBJ1-3; D remains unclear. Germline V gene lookup returns CDR1 ENHRY and CDR2 SYGVKD. Trimming took 4 bases from V and 4 from J, leaving 20 bases between them. The CDR3 is 17 amino acids. DNA of the CDR3: TGTGCCATCAGTGGGTCTGATCGGAGGAGATCCGGAAACACCATATATTTT. The encoded protein is CAISGSDRRRSGNTIYF.

This clonotype turned up a few times. This chain links TRBV5-7 with TRBJ2-3, with 9 bases that match TRBD2. TRBV5-7 is treated as an ORF (open reading frame) with a function not yet certain. The CDR3 has 14 amino acids. V lost 3 bases, J lost 4 bases, and 3 bases stayed unmatched. CDR3 sequence (DNA): TGTGCCAGCAGCTCGGGACTAGCCGCAGATACGCAGTATTTT. It encodes CASSSGLAADTQYF.

This clonotype was seen a few times. Sequence at one end of the junction differs from germline and may be a read error. The chain couples TRBV2 to TRBJ2-7; 11 bases line up with TRBD1. From germline, CDR1 is SNHLY and CDR2 FYNNEI. The CDR3 length is 14 residues. CDR3 loop: CVSSEGTGGGEQYF. CDR3 coding DNA: TGTGTCAGCAGTGAGGGGACAGGGGGTGGCGAGCAGTACTTC.

This clonotype was recorded at least ten times. The chain carries TRBV11-2 and TRBJ2-1; TRBD2 matches at 12 bases. V lost 5 bases, J lost 9 bases, and 11 bases stayed unmatched. The CDR3 is 16 amino acids. Germline loops: CDR1 SGHAT, CDR2 FQNNGV. CDR3 nucleotides: TGTGCCAGCAGCCCCCGGGCTAGCGGGGGGGCCGGTGAGCAGTTCTTC. As protein: CASSPRASGGAGEQFF.

This clonotype was counted many times. The rearrangement links TRBV6-2 or TRBV6-3 to TRBJ2-2; D not resolved. V lost 4 bases, J lost 6 bases, and 15 bases lay in between. The germline CDR1 and CDR2 sequences are MNHEY and SVGEGT. The CDR3 has 15 residues. The DNA for the CDR3 is TGTGCCAGCAGTTTCGTGGGTCTAGATGCCGGGGAGCTGTTTTTT. Its protein product is CASSFVGLDAGELFF.

This chain joins TRBV4-3 and TRBJ2-7; D is tentatively TRBD1 or TRBD2 (5 bases each). The germline V gene has CDR1 LGHNA and CDR2 YSLEER. This CDR3 contains 14 residues. Trimming pared 0 bases from V and 1 base from J, leaving 7 bases between. CDR3 DNA sequence: TGCGCCAGCAGCCAAGATTGGGGGTCCTACGAGCAGTACTTC. It is translated as CASSQDWGSYEQYF.

The chain joins TRBV5-1 to TRBJ2-1; possible D gene TRBD1, 5 bases. The germline CDR1 and CDR2 sequences are SGHRS and YFSETQ. This CDR3 has 14 residues. V was cut by 0 bases and J by 7 bases, with 11 bases left in between. This CDR3 reads CASSLDGRVNEQFF. For the CDR3, the DNA is TGCGCCAGCAGCTTGGATGGCAGGGTGAATGAGCAGTTCTTC.

J is TRBJ1-5 and V is TRBV28, with D tentatively TRBD1 (5 bases). There are 13 residues in the CDR3. Germline V CDR1 and CDR2: MDHEN, SYDVKM. V shed 6 bases and J shed 5 bases, with 11 bases lying between them. This chain's CDR3 is CASSSRVYQPQHF. In nucleotides, the CDR3 is TGTGCCAGCAGCTCCAGGGTATATCAGCCCCAGCATTTT.

This clonotype was counted a few times. The chain uses TRBV12-3 or TRBV12-4 and TRBJ1-3, with unresolved D. The CDR3 covers 13 residues. The ends were cut back, 5 bases at V and 3 bases at J, with 8 bases in the middle. The chain's CDR3 is CASSREFGNTIYF. The CDR3 DNA reads TGTGCCAGCAGTAGGGAATTTGGAAACACCATATATTTT.